This TCR beta chain derives from a study of control samples from healthy donors and cancer patients. Germline V CDR1 and CDR2: SGHAT, FQNNGV. V lost 0 bases and J 1 base, leaving 10 bases between the germline ends. The CDR3 runs to 16 residues. Libraries were prepared by immunoSEQ multiplex PCR; TCRdb keeps only in-frame clonotypes and omits some of them. The repertoire has about 100,000 clones, around four fifths of them found once; the top ten carry about 5.9%. This chain connects TRBV11-2 to TRBJ1-3; D is ambiguous. This clonotype was obtained from a man aged 18 to 35 in good health. The sample consisted of blood. CDR3 protein: CASSLEARASGNTIYF. The CDR3 DNA reads TGTGCCAGCAGCTTAGAAGCCCGGGCATCTGGAAACACCATATATTTT.